The 32 T cell receptor beta chains below come from one sample, sequenced in a study of shared clonotypes between healthy human individuals. The data were produced by immunoSEQ multiplex PCR, yet TCRdb's version contains in-frame clones alone and is incomplete. Of some 500,000 clones listed, 90% to 97% are singletons. The sample consisted of naive CD4+ T cells sorted from blood. Noted subset: CD45RA+ positively selected. The receptors shown here come from a woman aged 25 to 39 in good health.

The CDR3 DNA reads TGTGCCAGTAGTAAGACACGACAGGGGGCAATGTATGGCTACACCTTC. Protein sequence: CASSKTRQGAMYGYTF. The chain carries TRBV19 and TRBJ1-2, with TRBD1 matching over 10 bases. Trimming removed 4 bases from V and 5 bases from J; junction bases left unmatched: 10. CDR3 length: 16 residues. CDR1 is LNHDA, CDR2 SQIVND, per germline (reference sequence).

To note about this clone: The same CDR3 can be traced to other DNA sequences in this sample. The chain couples TRBV29-1 to TRBJ1-1; 7 positions agree with TRBD1. Germline V lookup: CDR1 SQVTM, CDR2 ANQGSEA. This CDR3 has 13 residues. V lost 6 bases to trimming and J lost 0 bases; unmatched junction nucleotides: 4. The CDR3 here is CSVRDRLNTEAFF. In DNA form, the CDR3 reads TGCAGCGTGAGGGACAGACTGAACACTGAAGCTTTCTTT.

The chain couples TRBV18 to TRBJ2-7; D is possibly TRBD1 or TRBD2 (5 bases each). This CDR3 spans 15 amino acids. From germline, CDR1 is KGHSH and CDR2 LQKENI. Trimming took 3 bases from V and 1 from J, leaving 13 bases between them. In nucleotides, the CDR3 is TGTGCCAGCTCACCGTCGGGGCTGAGTTCCTACGAGCAGTACTTC. Protein product: CASSPSGLSSYEQYF.

This clone was counted once. The gene calls are TRBV28 and TRBJ1-6; D unclear. Germline-derived CDR1 and CDR2 are MDHEN and SYDVKM. The CDR3 extends over 14 amino acids. V lost 6 bases to trimming and J lost 0 bases, with 6 bases between them. The DNA of the CDR3 is TGTGCCAGCAGCGATAGCTCCTATAATTCACCCCTCCACTTT. It yields the protein CASSDSSYNSPLHF.

This clone was detected once. The chain couples TRBV11-1 to TRBJ2-7; D gene uncertain. The V end lost 1 base, the J end lost 6 bases, and 16 bases lay between the germline ends. The CDR3 is 15 residues long. CDR1 is SGHAT and CDR2 is FQDESV in the germline V gene (reference sequence). This chain's CDR3 is CASSLVVNGNTEQYF. CDR3 sequence (DNA): TGTGCCAGCAGCTTAGTTGTTAATGGAAACACCGAGCAGTACTTC. Drawing the rest from reference TRBV11-1 and TRBJ2-7, the complete variable domain is EAEVAQSPRYKITEKSQAVAFWCDPISGHATLYWYRQILGQGPELLVQFQDESVVDDSQLPKDRFSAERLKGVDSTLKIQPAELGDSAMYLCASSLVVNGNTEQYFGPGTRLTVT.

The CDR3 DNA reads as TGTGCCAGCAGCCCGACCGGGGACACCATATATTTT. Residues: CASSPTGDTIYF. The chain combines TRBV11-2 with TRBJ1-3; D unresolved. V was pared by 5 bases and J by 8 bases, with 10 bases between. Per germline, CDR1 SGHAT and CDR2 FQNNGV. The CDR3 contains 12 residues. Combining the CDR3 with reference TRBV11-2 and TRBJ1-3 gives the whole variable domain EAGVAQSPRYKIIEKRQSVAFWCNPISGHATLYWYQQILGQGPKLLIQFQNNGVVDDSQLPKDRFSAERLKGVDSTLKIQPAKLEDSAVYLCASSPTGDTIYFGEGSWLTVV.

This clone has just one count. The genes are TRBV28 and TRBJ2-3; D is tentatively TRBD1 or TRBD2 (5 bases each). Trimming took 3 bases from V and 4 from J, leaving 14 bases between them. Per the germline V gene, CDR1 is MDHEN and CDR2 is SYDVKM. The CDR3 totals 15 residues. CDR3 loop: CASSFGGVSADTQYF. Written as DNA, the CDR3 is TGTGCCAGCAGTTTTGGGGGAGTATCGGCAGATACGCAGTATTTT.

The chain is built from TRBV11-3 and TRBJ1-2; TRBD1 is a possible D gene (5 bases). The CDR3 contains 12 residues. Trimming cost V 2 bases and J 8 bases, with 9 bases left between them. In germline, CDR1 is SGHNT, CDR2 YENEEA. The DNA for the CDR3 is TGTGCCAGCAGCTTATCAGGGAACGGCTACACCTTC. The encoded protein is CASSLSGNGYTF.

The chain employs TRBV19 and TRBJ2-7; no clear D. The CDR3 is 14 residues long. Germline assignment: CDR1 LNHDA and CDR2 SQIVND (reference sequence). V was clipped by 7 bases and J by 7 bases, with 20 bases between them. The CDR3 is CASTPVGSKEEQYF. CDR3 nucleotide sequence: TGTGCCAGTACACCAGTTGGATCGAAGGAGGAGCAGTACTTC. The entire variable domain, with the rest obtained from reference TRBV19 and TRBJ2-7, is as follows: DGGITQSPKYLFRKEGQNVTLSCEQNLNHDAMYWYRQDPGQGLRLIYYSQIVNDFQKGDIAEGYSVSREKKESFPLTVTSAQKNPTAFYLCASTPVGSKEEQYFGPGTRLTVT.

The chain carries TRBV5-6 and TRBJ2-7, with D possibly called TRBD1 or TRBD2 (5 bases each). CDR3 length equals 13 residues. Trimming pared 5 bases from V and 2 bases from J, leaving 11 bases between. Germline V gene lookup returns CDR1 SGHDT and CDR2 YYEEEE. The chain's CDR3 is CASSHLGAYEQYF. CDR3 sequence (DNA): TGTGCCAGCAGTCACCTGGGGGCCTACGAGCAGTACTTC.

V is TRBV9 and J is TRBJ2-5, with D perhaps being TRBD1 or TRBD2 (5 bases each). V lost 3 bases and J 5 bases, leaving 14 bases between the germline ends. CDR1 and CDR2 (germline): SGDLS, YYNGEE. CDR3 length: 14 amino acids. CDR3 residues: CASSAGTLGETQYF. In nucleotides, the CDR3 is TGTGCCAGCAGCGCCGGGACCCTGGGGGAGACCCAGTACTTC.

The rearrangement joins TRBV19 to TRBJ1-2; D unclear. With 6 bases removed from V and 0 bases from J, the gap between germline ends came to 8 bases. The CDR3 covers 13 residues. CDR1 is LNHDA and CDR2 is SQIVND in the germline V gene (reference sequence). CDR3 protein: CASRGLANYGYTF. DNA of the CDR3: TGTGCCAGTAGAGGTCTCGCTAACTATGGCTACACCTTC.

This chain connects TRBV28 to TRBJ1-1; D is unresolved. V lost 8 bases to trimming and J lost 8 bases, with 12 bases between them. The V gene's germline CDR1 is MDHEN and CDR2 SYDVKM. This CDR3 has 11 residues. CDR3 amino acids: CASGELTEAFF. The CDR3 region has the DNA TGTGCCAGCGGGGAACTGACAGAAGCTTTCTTT.

This chain's CDR3 is CASTMVRGAFGSGANVLTF. CDR3 nucleotide sequence: TGTGCCAGTACGATGGTGCGGGGCGCGTTTGGTTCTGGGGCCAACGTCCTGACTTTC. The V and J genes are TRBV19 and TRBJ2-6; a weak D match, TRBD2 (6 bases). V lost 7 bases and J 1 base, leaving 23 bases between the germline ends. The CDR3 extends over 19 amino acids. The germline V gene encodes CDR1 LNHDA and CDR2 SQIVND (reference sequence).

The V gene is TRBV19, the J gene TRBJ1-2, with TRBD1 matching over 9 bases. V lost 7 bases, J lost 2 bases, and 11 bases stayed unmatched. Germline lookup yields CDR1 LNHDA and CDR2 SQIVND (reference sequence). This CDR3 has 16 amino acids. CDR3 amino acids: CASKDTGTGQNYGYTF. CDR3 DNA: TGTGCCAGTAAAGATACTGGGACAGGGCAGAACTATGGCTACACCTTC. The variable domain in full, with the rest retrieved from reference TRBV19 and TRBJ1-2, is DGGITQSPKYLFRKEGQNVTLSCEQNLNHDAMYWYRQDPGQGLRLIYYSQIVNDFQKGDIAEGYSVSREKKESFPLTVTSAQKNPTAFYLCASKDTGTGQNYGYTFGSGTRLTVV.

The chain joins TRBV11-2 to TRBJ2-7; the D gene is possibly TRBD2 (6 bases). Trimming pared 0 bases from V and 3 bases from J, leaving 21 bases between. The length of the CDR3 is 18 residues. The germline gives CDR1 SGHAT, CDR2 FQNNGV. The CDR3 DNA sequence: TGTGCCAGCAGCTTAGATATGCCTTTGAGGGACTCTGACTACGAGCAGTACTTC. As protein: CASSLDMPLRDSDYEQYF. The full variable domain, rest sourced from reference TRBV11-2 and TRBJ2-7, is EAGVAQSPRYKIIEKRQSVAFWCNPISGHATLYWYQQILGQGPKLLIQFQNNGVVDDSQLPKDRFSAERLKGVDSTLKIQPAKLEDSAVYLCASSLDMPLRDSDYEQYFGPGTRLTVT.

V usage is TRBV27 and J usage is TRBJ1-2; possible D gene TRBD1, 6 bases. With 6 bases removed from V and 7 bases from J, the gap between germline ends came to 21 bases. CDR1 MNHEY and CDR2 SMNVEV come from the germline V gene (reference sequence). The CDR3 is 15 residues long. Here the CDR3 reads CASRSRQAATGGYTF. CDR3 in DNA: TGTGCCAGCAGATCTCGACAGGCGGCTACCGGTGGCTACACCTTC.

This clone appeared once. CDR3 sequence reads: CASSLVAGGGSDTQYF. CDR3 nucleotide sequence: TGTGCCAGCAGCTTAGTAGCGGGAGGTGGTTCAGATACGCAGTATTTT. The chain links TRBV7-3 to TRBJ2-3; TRBD2 aligns across 10 bases. This CDR3 region has 16 residues. After removal of 2 bases from V and 4 bases from J, the junction contained 6 bases not matched to a gene. CDR1 is SGHTA, CDR2 FQGTGA, per germline.

In nucleotides, the CDR3 is TGTGCCAGCAGTTCGACCTGGAGCGTGGGAGAATACGAGCAGTACTTC. This translates into CASSSTWSVGEYEQYF. The rearrangement uses TRBV27 and TRBJ2-7, with a tentative D call TRBD2 (5 bases). From germline, CDR1 is MNHEY and CDR2 SMNVEV (reference sequence). The CDR3 spans 16 residues. Trimming cost V 4 bases and J 4 bases, with 20 bases left between them.

This sequence joins TRBV27 and TRBJ2-2; D may be TRBD2 (5 bases). The CDR3 is 14 amino acids. Germline values: CDR1 MNHEY, CDR2 SMNVEV (reference sequence). Trimming removed 2 bases from V and 4 bases from J, with 8 bases in between. This CDR3 reads CASSLRTGTGELFF. The CDR3 region has the DNA TGTGCCAGCAGTTTAAGGACTGGCACCGGGGAGCTGTTTTTT.

This clone was found once. The chain links TRBV6-1 to TRBJ1-5, with D possibly TRBD1 on 5 matching bases. The CDR3 contains 15 residues. CDR1 is MNHNS, CDR2 SASEGT, per germline. The V gene lost 2 bases and the J gene lost 1 base, with 9 bases spanning the gap. CDR3 sequence reads: CASSERQPSNQPQHF. CDR3 DNA: TGTGCCAGCAGTGAAAGACAGCCGAGCAATCAGCCCCAGCATTTT.

This clone was counted once. The chain employs TRBV5-6 and TRBJ2-7, with 13 bases identical to TRBD2. This CDR3 has 15 amino acids. With V trimmed by 5 bases and J by 5 bases, 7 bases remained unmatched. Germline values: CDR1 SGHDT, CDR2 YYEEEE. CDR3 amino acids: CASSWTSGSKNEQYF. CDR3 in DNA: TGTGCCAGCAGTTGGACTAGCGGGAGTAAGAACGAGCAGTACTTC.

This chain connects TRBV18 to TRBJ1-2; TRBD1 is a possible D gene (6 bases). In germline, CDR1 is KGHSH, CDR2 LQKENI. This CDR3 has 13 residues. V was clipped by 4 bases and J by 3 bases, with 9 bases between them. The CDR3 DNA follows: TGTGCCAGCTCACTGGACAGAGACTATGGCTACACCTTC. The encoded protein is CASSLDRDYGYTF.

The chain couples TRBV2 to TRBJ2-7; D possibly corresponds to TRBD2 (5 bases). Trimming took 7 bases from V and 2 from J, leaving 15 bases between them. Germline lookup yields CDR1 SNHLY and CDR2 FYNNEI. This CDR3 has 14 amino acids. As DNA, the CDR3 is TGTGCCAGCATGTCGGAACACGGGACCTACGAGCAGTACTTC. This translates into CASMSEHGTYEQYF.

This chain joins TRBV15 and TRBJ2-5; D may be TRBD1 (5 bases). The V end lost 1 base, the J end lost 2 bases, and 11 bases lay between the germline ends. The CDR3 is 15 residues long. CDR1 is LNHNV and CDR2 is YYDKDF in the germline V gene (reference sequence). CDR3 amino acids: CATSRVGVKQETQYF. CDR3 in DNA: TGTGCCACCAGCAGAGTAGGGGTGAAACAAGAGACCCAGTACTTC.

The chain combines TRBV28 with TRBJ1-2; D is unresolved. This CDR3 has 14 amino acids. The germline V gene has CDR1 MDHEN and CDR2 SYDVKM. V was shortened by 5 bases and J by 6 bases, with 16 bases between the two germline ends. In DNA form, the CDR3 reads TGTGCCAGCAGTCCCGAGTGGGTCCCAAATGGCTACACCTTC. Protein sequence: CASSPEWVPNGYTF.

The chain uses TRBV28 and TRBJ2-7, with 7 bases identical to TRBD1. The CDR3 runs 15 residues. CDR1 is MDHEN and CDR2 is SYDVKM in the germline V gene. V shed 6 bases and J 2 bases; nucleotides not matched to a gene: 10. CDR3 bases: TGTGCCAGCAGCACAATGACAGGGACCCCCTACGAGCAGTACTTC. It codes for CASSTMTGTPYEQYF.

The chain combines TRBV28 with TRBJ2-5, with TRBD1 matching over 9 bases. Near its end, the DNA agrees better with TRBJ2-7, so the J call may be wrong. The CDR3 covers 14 residues. CDR1 and CDR2 from the germline V gene are MDHEN and SYDVKM. The chain's CDR3 is CASSSGQGTHEQYF. CDR3 DNA: TGTGCCAGCAGTTCCGGACAGGGGACCCACGAGCAGTACTTC.

This sequence joins TRBV6-6 and TRBJ1-1; the D is unclear. With 0 bases removed from V and 8 bases from J, the gap between germline ends came to 4 bases. The CDR3 consists of 11 residues. Germline V gene data show CDR1 as MNHNY and CDR2 as SVGAGI (reference sequence). The CDR3, as DNA: TGTGCCAGCAGTTACTCACACGAAGCTTTCTTT. It codes for CASSYSHEAFF.

This sequence joins TRBV28 and TRBJ2-2; D may match TRBD1 or TRBD2 (5 bases each). Between the trimmed V and J ends, which lost 5 bases and 6 bases, there was a span of 13 bases. The CDR3 is 14 residues long. Germline-derived CDR1 and CDR2 are MDHEN and SYDVKM. The CDR3 loop is CASSIQAGAGELFF. CDR3 nucleotide sequence: TGTGCCAGCAGTATACAGGCCGGGGCCGGGGAGCTGTTTTTT.

This chain links TRBV5-1 with TRBJ1-3; D possibly corresponds to TRBD1 (6 bases). This CDR3 contains 16 residues. V lost 0 bases, J lost 1 base, and 11 bases lay in between. Germline CDR1 is SGHRS and CDR2 is YFSETQ. In DNA form, the CDR3 reads TGCGCCAGCAGCTTGGCCGGGGGCCCTTCTGGAAACACCATATATTTT. Translation gives CASSLAGGPSGNTIYF.

V gene TRBV6-1 combines with J gene TRBJ2-5; the match to TRBD2 covers 7 bases. The CDR3 has 16 amino acids. Germline V gene lookup returns CDR1 MNHNS and CDR2 SASEGT. J was trimmed by 5 bases and V by 1 base; bases with no gene match: 10. CDR3 DNA sequence: TGTGCCAGCAGTGAAGAATTGGCGGGAGAGCGGGAGACCCAGTACTTC. It is translated as CASSEELAGERETQYF.